This TCR beta chain was sequenced for a study of T cells in Graves' hyperthyroidism and ophthalmopathy. The TCR beta CDR3 regions underwent amplification using RNA transcripts as the source. Researchers ran a first-round RT-PCR on the TCR CDR3 using the HTBI primer set. TCRdb redid the calling of the multiplex PCR reads with MiXCR, one entry per CDR3 protein. Among nearly 750,000 distinct CDR3 sequences, approximately 40% were seen once, and the ten largest hold around 29%. Study-wide results and caveats: Ophthalmopathy, as predicted by the model, came a median about seven months after the prediction. Blood held most thyroid clonotypes expanded above 0.001 frequency.

Reasons for excluding patients were uncontrolled infection, other autoimmune disease, pregnancy or lactation. A 10 ml volume of fresh peripheral blood provided the PBMCs. This clonotype was counted many times. Antigen unknown. Per germline, CDR1 LNHDA and CDR2 SQIVND (reference sequence). J was trimmed by 5 bases and V by 4 bases; bases with no gene match: 3. The CDR3 loop spans 15 amino acids. The sequence derives from a woman aged 40 to 50 with Graves' hyperthyroidism. Sequencing was done on a sample of blood. The chain is built from TRBV19 and TRBJ1-5; 12 bases match TRBD1. CDR3 nucleotide sequence: TGTGCCAGTAGTACGGGACAGGGGGCATATCAGCCCCAGCATTTT. Its protein is CASSTGQGAYQPQHF.